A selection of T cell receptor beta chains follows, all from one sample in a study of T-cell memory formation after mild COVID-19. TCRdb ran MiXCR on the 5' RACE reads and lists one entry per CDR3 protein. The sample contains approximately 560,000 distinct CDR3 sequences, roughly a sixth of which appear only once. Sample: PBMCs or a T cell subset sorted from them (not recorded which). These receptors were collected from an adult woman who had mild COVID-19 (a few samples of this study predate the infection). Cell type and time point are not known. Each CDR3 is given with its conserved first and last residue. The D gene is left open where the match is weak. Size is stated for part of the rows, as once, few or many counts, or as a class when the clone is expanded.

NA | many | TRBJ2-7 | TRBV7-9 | TGTGCCAGCAGCCCCGATAAGGGGCCCGAGCAGTACTTC | CASSPDKGPEQYF
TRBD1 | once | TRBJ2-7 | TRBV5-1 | TGCGCCAGCAGCTCACAGGGGTCGACCTACGAGCAGTACTTC | CASSSQGSTYEQYF
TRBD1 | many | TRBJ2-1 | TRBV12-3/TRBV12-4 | TGTGCCAGCAGGGGGGGACAGGGAAGCTACAATGAGCAGTTCTTC | CASRGGQGSYNEQFF
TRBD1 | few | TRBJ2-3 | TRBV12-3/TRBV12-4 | TGTGCCAGCAGTGGGGACAGAACGCAGTATTTT | CASSGDRTQYF
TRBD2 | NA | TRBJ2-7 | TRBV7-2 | TGTGCCAGCAGCTTTATGGGACTAGCGCTCTACGAGCAGTACTTC | CASSFMGLALYEQYF
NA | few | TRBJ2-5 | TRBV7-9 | TGTGCCAGCAGCTTAACGACAGATTACCAAGAGACCCAGTACTTC | CASSLTTDYQETQYF
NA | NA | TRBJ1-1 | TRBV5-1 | TGCGCCAGCAGCTTGTATGGGGTAACTGAAGCTTTCTTT | CASSLYGVTEAFF
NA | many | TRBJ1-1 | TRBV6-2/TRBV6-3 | TGTGCCAGCAGTTTGGGGTTCACTGAAGCTTTCTTT | CASSLGFTEAFF
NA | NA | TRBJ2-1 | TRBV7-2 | TGTGCCAGCAGCTTCCAGACGGAGCAGTTCTTC | CASSFQTEQFF
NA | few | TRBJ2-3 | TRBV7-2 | TGTGCCAGCACCCTCGGTCCCATAGCGGTTCTCACAGATACGCAGTATTTT | CASTLGPIAVLTDTQYF
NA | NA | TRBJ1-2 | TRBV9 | TGTGCCAGCAGCGTAGCAGGGTACCAAGGCTACACCTTC | CASSVAGYQGYTF
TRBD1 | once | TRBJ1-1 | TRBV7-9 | TGTGCCAGCAGCACACAGGGGTGGAACACTGAAGCTTTCTTT | CASSTQGWNTEAFF
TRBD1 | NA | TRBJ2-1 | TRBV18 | TGTGCCAGCTCACCCGACAGGGAAACCGGCAATGAGCAGTTCTTC | CASSPDRETGNEQFF
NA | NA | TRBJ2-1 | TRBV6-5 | TGTGCCAGCAGTCCCACTAGAAAGGCCGATGAGCAGTTCTTC | CASSPTRKADEQFF
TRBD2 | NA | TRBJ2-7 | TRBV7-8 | TGTGCCAGCAGCCTTGGTCGGCGGGGGGCCAGCTACGAGCAGTACTTC | CASSLGRRGASYEQYF
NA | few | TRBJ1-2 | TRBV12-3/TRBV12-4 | TGTGCCAGCGGCGTCAACTATGGCTACACCTTC | CASGVNYGYTF
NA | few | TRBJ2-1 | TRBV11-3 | TGTGCCAGCAGCTTAGACAACCTTGACAATGAGCAGTTCTTC | CASSLDNLDNEQFF
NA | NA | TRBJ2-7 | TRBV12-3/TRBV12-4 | TGTGCCAGCAGAGAGAACAGGGACCCCTACGAGCAGTACTTC | CASRENRDPYEQYF
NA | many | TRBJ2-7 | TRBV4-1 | TGCGCCAGCAGCCAATCCGCCAGGACTAACGAGCAGTACTTC | CASSQSARTNEQYF
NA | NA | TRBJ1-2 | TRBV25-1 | TGTGCCAGCAGTGAAGTAGCTCCGGGTGGCTACACCTTC | CASSEVAPGGYTF
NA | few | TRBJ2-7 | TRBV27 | TGTGCCAGTCGACGAGCTAGCATGTGGGAGCAGTACTTC | CASRRASMWEQYF
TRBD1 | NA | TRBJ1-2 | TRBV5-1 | TGCGCCAGCAGCTTCCCCGACAGGGAAGTTGGCTACACCTTC | CASSFPDREVGYTF
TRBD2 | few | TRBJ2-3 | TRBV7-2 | TGTGCCAGCAGCTCGGGACTAGCGGGAGACCGGTCAGATACGCAGTATTTT | CASSSGLAGDRSDTQYF
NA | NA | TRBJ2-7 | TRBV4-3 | TGCGCCAGCAGCCAATACCGGGAGATCTCCTACGAGCAGTACTTC | CASSQYREISYEQYF
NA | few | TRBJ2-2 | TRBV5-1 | TGCGCCAGCAGCGATAAACTAGTCCCCGGGGAGCTGTTTTTT | CASSDKLVPGELFF
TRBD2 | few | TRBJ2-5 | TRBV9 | TGTGCCAGCAGCGTAGATGGGGGAGGGGTGCCCCAGTACTTC | CASSVDGGGVPQYF
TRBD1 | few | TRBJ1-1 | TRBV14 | TGTGCCAGCAGCCAAGGTTGGGACAGGGGACCATACGGTGAAGCTTTCTTT | CASSQGWDRGPYGEAFF
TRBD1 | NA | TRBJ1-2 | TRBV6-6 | TGTGCCAGCAGGGTTCAGGGGGCGGAAGGCTACACCTTC | CASRVQGAEGYTF
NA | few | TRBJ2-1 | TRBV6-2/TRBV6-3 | TGTGCCAGCAGTTACGGAGCCGAGCAGTTCTTC | CASSYGAEQFF
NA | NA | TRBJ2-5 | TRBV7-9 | TGTGCCAGCAGCCGGGGATCAGAGACCCAGTACTTC | CASSRGSETQYF
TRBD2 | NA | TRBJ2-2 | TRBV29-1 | TGCAGCGCAGTGACTAGCGGGAGGTACGCGAACACCGGGGAGCTGTTTTTT | CSAVTSGRYANTGELFF
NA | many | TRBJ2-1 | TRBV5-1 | TGCGCCAGCACTCTGGGAGCATACAATGAGCAGTTCTTC | CASTLGAYNEQFF
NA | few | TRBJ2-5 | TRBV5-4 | TGTGCCAGCAGCTTAACAGGGCCTAGAGAGACCCAGTACTTC | CASSLTGPRETQYF
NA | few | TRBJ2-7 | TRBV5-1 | TGCGCCAGCAGCTTGATCGACGGGACGATATACGAGCAGTACTTC | CASSLIDGTIYEQYF
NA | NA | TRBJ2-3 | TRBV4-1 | TGCGCCAGCAGGCCCCCGGGACTCTTCACAGATACGCAGTATTTT | CASRPPGLFTDTQYF
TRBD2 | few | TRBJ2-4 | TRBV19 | TGTGCCAGTAGTGTTCCGGGACTAGGAGCCAAAAACATTCAGTACTTC | CASSVPGLGAKNIQYF
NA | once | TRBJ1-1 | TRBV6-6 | TGTGCCAGCAGCGTGGTCTCCACTGAAGCTTTCTTT | CASSVVSTEAFF
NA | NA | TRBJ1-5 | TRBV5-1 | TGCGCCAGCAGCTTGGTACCACCTGGGGCAAGCAATCAGCCCCAGCATTTT | CASSLVPPGASNQPQHF
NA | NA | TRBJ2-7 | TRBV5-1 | TGCGCCAGCAGCTTGGCCGGCCAACAGGGCGAGCAGTACTTC | CASSLAGQQGEQYF
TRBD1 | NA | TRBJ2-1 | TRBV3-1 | TGTGCCAGCAGCCAAAGGGACAGGGGCCGCAATGAGCAGTTCTTC | CASSQRDRGRNEQFF
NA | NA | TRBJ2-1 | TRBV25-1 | TGTGCCAGCAGACATAGCGGAAGCTCCTACAATGAGCAGTTCTTC | CASRHSGSSYNEQFF
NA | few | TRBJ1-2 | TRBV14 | TGTGCCAGCAGCCAACAGGGAAACTATGGCTACACCTTC | CASSQQGNYGYTF
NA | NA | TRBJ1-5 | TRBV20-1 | TGCAGTGCCCTAGGGTCGGGAACGTGGGGCAATCAGCCCCAGCATTTT | CSALGSGTWGNQPQHF
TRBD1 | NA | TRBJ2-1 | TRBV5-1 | TGCGCCAGCAGCTTGTCGGGACAGGGTTACAATGAGCAGTTCTTC | CASSLSGQGYNEQFF
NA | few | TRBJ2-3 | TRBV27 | TGTGCCAGCAGTTTATTCTTCGGGCAGGTCTATTTT | CASSLFFGQVYF
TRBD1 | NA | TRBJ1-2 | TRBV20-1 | TGCAGTGCTAGAGAAGGGACAGGGGCTTCTGGCTACACCTTC | CSAREGTGASGYTF
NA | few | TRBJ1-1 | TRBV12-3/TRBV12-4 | TGTGCCAGCGTCCTACTCTACACTGAAGCTTTCTTT | CASVLLYTEAFF
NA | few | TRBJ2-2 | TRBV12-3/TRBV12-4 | TGTGCCAGCGGCCTCAGGGGCTCCGGGGAGCTGTTTTTT | CASGLRGSGELFF
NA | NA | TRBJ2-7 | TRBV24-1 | TGTGCCACCAGTGACTCGTGGCAGTCGCCCTACGAGCAGTACTTC | CATSDSWQSPYEQYF
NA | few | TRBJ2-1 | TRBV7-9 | TGTGCCAGCAGCTTAGCAAGTTACTCCTACAATGAGCAGTTCTTC | CASSLASYSYNEQFF
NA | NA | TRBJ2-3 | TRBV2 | TGTGCCAGCAGTGAAGAAGGCACAGATACGCAGTATTTT | CASSEEGTDTQYF
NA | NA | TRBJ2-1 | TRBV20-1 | TGCAGTGCTAGAGAGACCATGAAGCAGTTCTTC | CSARETMKQFF
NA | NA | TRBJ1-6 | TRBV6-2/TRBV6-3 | TGTGCCAGCAGTGACAGGACGTCGGCCCTCCACTTT | CASSDRTSALHF
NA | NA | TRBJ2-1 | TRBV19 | NA | CASSISGPVQFF
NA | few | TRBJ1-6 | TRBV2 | TGTGCCAGCAACTCGGACAGCGCAAGGGTCCACTTT | CASNSDSARVHF